A selection of T cell receptor beta chains follows, all from one sample in a study of regulatory T cells in long-lasting Graves disease. From the multiplex PCR reads, TCRdb called clonotypes with MiXCR, one entry per CDR3 protein. Among around 360,000 distinct CDR3 sequences listed, around 15% were seen once. A further study also used this sample, focusing on T cells in Graves' hyperthyroidism and ophthalmopathy.

The sequenced sample was peripheral blood mononuclear cells (PBMCs), obtained at new diagnosis, from a patient treated with antithyroid drugs. The receptors were gathered from a woman aged 18-29 years with Graves disease. Both conserved end residues are part of each CDR3. A D gene is named only where the DNA matches it firmly. Size is stated for part of the rows, as once, few or many counts, or as a class when the clone is expanded.

>TRBJ2-1|NA|TRBD2|TRBV30
CASPRGDSYNEQFF
TGTGCCAGCCCGCGGGGGGACTCCTACAATGAGCAGTTCTTC
>TRBJ1-6|NA|TRBD1|TRBV6-1
CASSPWDRGNSPLHF
TGTGCCAGCAGTCCCTGGGACAGGGGAAATTCACCCCTCCACTTT
>TRBJ1-1|once|NA|TRBV7-9
CASSLGSLWGAGAFF
TGTGCCAGCAGCTTAGGGAGCCTTTGGGGGGCTGGGGCTTTCTTT
>TRBJ2-1|many|TRBD2|TRBV7-3
CASSALSGRGLHEQFF
TGTGCCAGCAGCGCCCTTAGCGGGAGGGGGTTGCATGAGCAGTTCTTC
>TRBJ2-1|NA|NA|TRBV12-3/TRBV12-4
CASTLSVGGEQFF
TGTGCCAGCACCCTAAGTGTGGGGGGCGAGCAGTTCTTC
>TRBJ1-1|many|TRBD1|TRBV9
CASSGGTGRTEAFF
TGTGCCAGCAGTGGAGGGACAGGGAGAACTGAAGCTTTCTTT
>TRBJ1-4|NA|NA|TRBV6-1
CASSVSGNEKLFF
TGTGCCAGCAGTGTATCAGGAAATGAAAAACTGTTTTTT
>TRBJ2-7|NA|NA|TRBV6-2/TRBV6-3
CASSEYLYRTYEQYF
TGTGCCAGCAGTGAATACCTGTACAGAACCTACGAGCAGTACTTC
>TRBJ2-2|many|NA|TRBV28
CASSFSGTGSRAGELFF
TGTGCCAGCAGTTTCTCCGGGACGGGGTCCAGGGCCGGGGAGCTGTTTTTT
>TRBJ2-1|NA|NA|TRBV7-6
CASTVSSYNEQFF
TGTGCCAGCACCGTGAGCTCCTACAATGAGCAGTTCTTC
>TRBJ1-2|many|NA|TRBV10-3
CAISEGGLGYGYTF
TGTGCCATCAGTGAGGGGGGGCTCGGCTATGGCTACACCTTC
>TRBJ2-2|many|NA|TRBV5-1
CASSALGGGADTGELFF
TGCGCCAGCAGCGCGTTAGGAGGGGGCGCGGACACCGGGGAGCTGTTTTTT
>TRBJ1-2|NA|NA|TRBV20-1
CSWGGAGGYTF
TGCAGTTGGGGGGGCGCCGGTGGCTACACCTTC
>TRBJ1-2|many|NA|TRBV2
CASSGAGYGYTF
TGTGCCAGCAGTGGGGCAGGCTATGGCTACACCTTC
>TRBJ2-7|many|TRBD2|TRBV20-1
CSARGPSGRADEQYF
TGCAGTGCTAGAGGCCCTAGCGGGAGGGCCGACGAGCAGTACTTC
>TRBJ2-1|many|TRBD2|TRBV28
CASSLTSGGNNEQFF
TGTGCCAGCAGTTTGACTAGCGGGGGGAACAATGAGCAGTTCTTC
>TRBJ2-3|many|TRBD2|TRBV6-1
CASSFGLAGSPSTDTQYF
TGTGCCAGCAGCTTTGGACTAGCGGGATCTCCAAGCACAGATACGCAGTATTTT
>TRBJ2-1|few|TRBD2|TRBV6-1
CAGQRGPSSYNEQFF
TGTGCCGGCCAGCGGGGTCCGAGCTCCTACAATGAGCAGTTCTTC
>TRBJ2-5|NA|TRBD1|TRBV20-1
CSATLPQGTETQYF
TGCAGTGCTACTTTACCACAGGGGACCGAGACCCAGTACTTC
>TRBJ1-2|many|TRBD1|TRBV11-2
CASSLVSPGGSGYTF
TGTGCCAGCAGCTTAGTTTCCCCAGGGGGCTCTGGCTACACCTTC
>TRBJ2-5|few|TRBD1|TRBV15
CATSEEAGQGETQYF
TGTGCCACCAGCGAAGAGGCGGGACAGGGAGAGACCCAGTACTTC
>TRBJ2-1|many|TRBD2|TRBV4-1
CASSQDRLASDEQFF
TGCGCCAGCAGCCAAGATAGACTAGCTTCGGATGAGCAGTTCTTC
>TRBJ2-3|NA|TRBD2|TRBV5-1
CASSRGEGGTDTQYF
TGCGCCAGCAGCCGGGGGGAAGGGGGCACAGATACGCAGTATTTT
>TRBJ2-7|many|NA|TRBV18
CASSPGGVHEQYF
TGTGCCAGCTCACCGGGGGGCGTCCACGAGCAGTACTTC
>TRBJ2-7|NA|TRBD1|TRBV7-8
CASSLTPFQRTGHEQYF
TGTGCCAGCAGCTTAACTCCGTTTCAGCGGACAGGTCACGAGCAGTACTTC
>TRBJ2-3|few|TRBD2|TRBV27
CASSVSGTSGGRTDTQYF
TGTGCCAGCAGTGTCTCCGGGACTAGCGGGGGGCGCACAGATACGCAGTATTTT
>TRBJ2-7|NA|TRBD1|TRBV12-3/TRBV12-4
CASSFGGQGGYEQYF
TGTGCCAGCAGTTTTGGGGGACAGGGTGGCTACGAGCAGTACTTC